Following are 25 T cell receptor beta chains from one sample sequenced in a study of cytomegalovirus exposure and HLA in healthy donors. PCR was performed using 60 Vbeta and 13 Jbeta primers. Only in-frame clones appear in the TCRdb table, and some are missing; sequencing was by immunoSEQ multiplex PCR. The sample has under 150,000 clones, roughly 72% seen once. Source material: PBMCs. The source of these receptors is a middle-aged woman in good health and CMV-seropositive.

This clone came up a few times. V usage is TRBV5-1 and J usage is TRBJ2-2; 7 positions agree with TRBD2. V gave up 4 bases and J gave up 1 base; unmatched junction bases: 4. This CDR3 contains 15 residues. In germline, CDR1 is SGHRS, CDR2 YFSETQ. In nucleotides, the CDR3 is TGCGCCAGCAGCGCCGGGGGGTTGAACACCGGGGAGCTGTTTTTT. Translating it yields CASSAGGLNTGELFF.

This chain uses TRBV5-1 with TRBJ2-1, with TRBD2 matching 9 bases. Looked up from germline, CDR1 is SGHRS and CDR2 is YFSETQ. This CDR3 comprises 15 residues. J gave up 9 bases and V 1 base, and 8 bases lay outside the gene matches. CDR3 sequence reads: CASSLRAGGESEQFF. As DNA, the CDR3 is TGCGCCAGCAGCTTGAGAGCGGGGGGTGAGAGTGAGCAGTTCTTC.

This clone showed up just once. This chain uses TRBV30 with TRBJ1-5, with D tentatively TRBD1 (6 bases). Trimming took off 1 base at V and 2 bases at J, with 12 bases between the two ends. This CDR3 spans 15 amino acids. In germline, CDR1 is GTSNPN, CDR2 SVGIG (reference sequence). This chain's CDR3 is CAWSALQGGNQPQHF. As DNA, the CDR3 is TGTGCCTGGAGTGCCCTACAGGGCGGCAATCAGCCCCAGCATTTT.

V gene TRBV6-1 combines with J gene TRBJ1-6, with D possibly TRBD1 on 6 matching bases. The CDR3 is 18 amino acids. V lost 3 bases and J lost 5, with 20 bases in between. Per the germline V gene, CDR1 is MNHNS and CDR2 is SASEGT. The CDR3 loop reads CASSERQGYLFNNSPLHF. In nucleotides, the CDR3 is TGTGCCAGCAGTGAGAGGCAGGGGTACCTATTCAATAATTCACCCCTCCACTTT.

CDR3: CASNHQGSTEAFF. The CDR3 region has the DNA TGTGCCAGCAACCATCAGGGATCCACTGAAGCTTTCTTT. V usage is TRBV6-5 and J usage is TRBJ1-1, with a weak D call TRBD1 (5 bases). CDR1 and CDR2 from the germline V gene are MNHEY and SVGAGI. V lost 7 bases to trimming and J lost 4 bases, with 13 bases between them. CDR3 length: 13 amino acids.

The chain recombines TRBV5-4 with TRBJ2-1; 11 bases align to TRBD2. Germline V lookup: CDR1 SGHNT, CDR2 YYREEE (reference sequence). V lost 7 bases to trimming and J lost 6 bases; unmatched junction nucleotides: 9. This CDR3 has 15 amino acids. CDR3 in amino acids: CASGWVAGGGNEQFF. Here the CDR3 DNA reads TGTGCCAGCGGGTGGGTAGCGGGGGGGGGCAATGAGCAGTTCTTC.

The chain's CDR3 is CASGRGGNYGYTF. As DNA, the CDR3 is TGTGCCAGCGGGAGGGGAGGTAACTATGGCTACACCTTC. V usage is TRBV11-3 and J usage is TRBJ1-2; D is perhaps TRBD1 (5 bases). The V end lost 8 bases, the J end lost 1 base, and 11 bases lay between the germline ends. The germline gives CDR1 SGHNT, CDR2 YENEEA. The CDR3 covers 13 residues.

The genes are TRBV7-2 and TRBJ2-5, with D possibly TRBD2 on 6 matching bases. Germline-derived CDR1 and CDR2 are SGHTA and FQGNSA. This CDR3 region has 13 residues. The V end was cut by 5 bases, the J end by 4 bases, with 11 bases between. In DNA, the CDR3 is TGTGCCAGCAGCACCTGGACTACAGAGACCCAGTACTTC. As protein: CASSTWTTETQYF.

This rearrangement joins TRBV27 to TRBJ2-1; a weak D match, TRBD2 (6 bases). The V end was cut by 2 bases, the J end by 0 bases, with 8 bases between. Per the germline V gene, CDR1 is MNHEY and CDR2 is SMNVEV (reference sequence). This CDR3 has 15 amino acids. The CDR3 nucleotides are TGTGCCAGCAGTTTAGGGGGGAGCTCCTACAATGAGCAGTTCTTC. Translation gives CASSLGGSSYNEQFF.

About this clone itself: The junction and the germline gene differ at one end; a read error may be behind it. The CDR3 region has the DNA TGTGCCAGCAGTTACTCGCCAGGGGCCTACGAGCAGTGCTTC. This codes for CASSYSPGAYEQCF. The rearrangement joins TRBV6-5 to TRBJ2-7, with a tentative D call TRBD1 (6 bases). The length of the CDR3 is 14 residues. Germline V lookup: CDR1 MNHEY, CDR2 SVGAGI.

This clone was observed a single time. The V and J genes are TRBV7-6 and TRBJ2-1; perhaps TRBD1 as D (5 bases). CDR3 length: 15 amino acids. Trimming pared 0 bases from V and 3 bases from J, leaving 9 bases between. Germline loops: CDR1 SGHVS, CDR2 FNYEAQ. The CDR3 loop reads CASSLAQGYYNEQFF. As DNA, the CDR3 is TGTGCCAGCAGCTTAGCCCAGGGATACTACAATGAGCAGTTCTTC.

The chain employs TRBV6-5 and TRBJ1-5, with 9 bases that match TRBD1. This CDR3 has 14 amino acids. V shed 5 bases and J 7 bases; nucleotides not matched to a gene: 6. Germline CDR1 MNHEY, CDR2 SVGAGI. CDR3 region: CASSRQGVYQPQHF. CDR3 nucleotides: TGTGCCAGCAGTCGACAGGGGGTTTACCAGCCCCAGCATTTT.

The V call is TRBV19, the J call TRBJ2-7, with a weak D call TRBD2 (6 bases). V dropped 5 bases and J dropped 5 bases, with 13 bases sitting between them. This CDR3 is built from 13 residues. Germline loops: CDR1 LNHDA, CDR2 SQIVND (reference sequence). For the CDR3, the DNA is TGTGCCAGTAGTCGCCTAGCGATGCACGAGCAGTACTTC. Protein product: CASSRLAMHEQYF.

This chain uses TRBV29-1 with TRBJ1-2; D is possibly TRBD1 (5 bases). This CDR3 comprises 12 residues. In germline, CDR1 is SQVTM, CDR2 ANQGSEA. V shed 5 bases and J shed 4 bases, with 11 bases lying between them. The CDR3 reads CSVRGIGYGYTF. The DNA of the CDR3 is TGCAGCGTTCGGGGGATCGGCTATGGCTACACCTTC. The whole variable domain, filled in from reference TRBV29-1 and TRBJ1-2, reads SAVISQKPSRDICQRGTSLTIQCQVDSQVTMMFWYRQQPGQSLTLIATANQGSEATYESGFVIDKFPISRPNLTFSTLTVSNMSPEDSSIYLCSVRGIGYGYTFGSGTRLTVV.

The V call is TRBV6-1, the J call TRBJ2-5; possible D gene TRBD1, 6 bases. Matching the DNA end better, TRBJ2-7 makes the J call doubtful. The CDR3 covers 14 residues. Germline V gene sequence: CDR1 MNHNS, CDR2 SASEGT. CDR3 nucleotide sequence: TGTGCCAGCAGTGATAACAGGGTTTCCTACGAGCAGTACTTC. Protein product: CASSDNRVSYEQYF.

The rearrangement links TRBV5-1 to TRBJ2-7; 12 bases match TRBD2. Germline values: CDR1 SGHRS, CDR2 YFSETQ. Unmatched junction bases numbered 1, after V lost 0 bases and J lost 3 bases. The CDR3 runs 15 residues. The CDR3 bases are TGCGCCAGCAGCTTGGGACTAGCGGGAGACTACGAGCAGTACTTC. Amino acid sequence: CASSLGLAGDYEQYF.

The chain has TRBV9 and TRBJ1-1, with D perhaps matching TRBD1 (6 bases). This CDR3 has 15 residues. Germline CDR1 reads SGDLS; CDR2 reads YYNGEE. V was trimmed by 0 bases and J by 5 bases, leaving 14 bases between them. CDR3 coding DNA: TGTGCCAGCAGCGTAGCGGGGGGCGCGGGGACTGAAGCTTTCTTT. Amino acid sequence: CASSVAGGAGTEAFF.

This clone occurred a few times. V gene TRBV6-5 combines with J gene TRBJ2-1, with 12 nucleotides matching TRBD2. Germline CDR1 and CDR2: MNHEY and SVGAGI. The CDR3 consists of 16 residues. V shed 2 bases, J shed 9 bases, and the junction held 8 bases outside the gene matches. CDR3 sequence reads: CASSYGPSGRASEQFF. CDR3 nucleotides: TGTGCCAGCAGTTACGGCCCTAGCGGGAGGGCCAGTGAGCAGTTCTTC.

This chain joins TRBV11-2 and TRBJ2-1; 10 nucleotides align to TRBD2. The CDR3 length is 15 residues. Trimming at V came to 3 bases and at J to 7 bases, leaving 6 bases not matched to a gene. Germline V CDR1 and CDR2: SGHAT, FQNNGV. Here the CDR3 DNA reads TGTGCCAGCAGCTTTACTAGCGGGGTTGGGAATGAGCAGTTCTTC. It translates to CASSFTSGVGNEQFF.

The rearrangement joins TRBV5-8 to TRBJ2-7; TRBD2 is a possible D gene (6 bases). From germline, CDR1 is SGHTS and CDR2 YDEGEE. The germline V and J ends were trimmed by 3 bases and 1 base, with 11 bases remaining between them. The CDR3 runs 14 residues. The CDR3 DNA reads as TGTGCCAGCAGCTCACGCGCGGGGTCCTACGAGCAGTACTTC. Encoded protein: CASSSRAGSYEQYF.

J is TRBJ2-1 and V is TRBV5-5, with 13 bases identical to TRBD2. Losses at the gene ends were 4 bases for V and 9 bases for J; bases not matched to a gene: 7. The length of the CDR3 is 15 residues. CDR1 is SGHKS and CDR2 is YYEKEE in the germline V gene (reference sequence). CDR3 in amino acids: CASSVTSGGASEQFF. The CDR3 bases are TGTGCCAGCAGCGTCACTAGCGGGGGGGCCTCTGAGCAGTTCTTC.

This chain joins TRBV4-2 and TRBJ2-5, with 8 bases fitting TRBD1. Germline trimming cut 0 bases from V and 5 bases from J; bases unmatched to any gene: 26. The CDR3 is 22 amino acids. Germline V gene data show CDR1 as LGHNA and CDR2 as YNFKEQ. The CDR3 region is CASSQDPIRSGQDPTWRETQYF. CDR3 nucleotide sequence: TGTGCCAGCAGCCAAGATCCTATAAGGTCGGGACAGGACCCTACGTGGCGGGAGACCCAGTACTTC.

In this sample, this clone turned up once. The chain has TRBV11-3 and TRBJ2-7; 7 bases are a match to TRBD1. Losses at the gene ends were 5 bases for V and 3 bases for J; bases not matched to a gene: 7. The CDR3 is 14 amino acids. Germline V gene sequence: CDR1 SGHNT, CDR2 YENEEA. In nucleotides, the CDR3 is TGTGCCAGCAGCCCCCGACAGGGAGTCTACGAGCAGTACTTC. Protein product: CASSPRQGVYEQYF.

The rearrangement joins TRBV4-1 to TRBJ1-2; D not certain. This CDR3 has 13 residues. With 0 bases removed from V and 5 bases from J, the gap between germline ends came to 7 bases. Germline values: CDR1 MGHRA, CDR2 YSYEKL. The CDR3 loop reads CASSQEAAYGYTF. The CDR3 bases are TGCGCCAGCAGCCAAGAGGCCGCTTATGGCTACACCTTC.

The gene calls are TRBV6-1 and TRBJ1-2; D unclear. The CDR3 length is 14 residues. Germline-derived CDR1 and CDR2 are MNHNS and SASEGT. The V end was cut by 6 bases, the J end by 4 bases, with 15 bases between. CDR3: CASSSMRRRYGYTF. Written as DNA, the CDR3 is TGTGCCAGCAGCTCCATGAGGCGACGCTATGGCTACACCTTC.